Listed below are T cell receptor beta chains from one sample, sequenced in a study of T cells in Graves' hyperthyroidism and ophthalmopathy. TCRdb used MiXCR to reprocess the multiplex PCR reads, holding one entry per CDR3 protein. In the table there are around 300,000 distinct CDR3 sequences, 13% of which are singletons. Sequenced: blood. The receptors were gathered from a woman in her thirties with Graves' hyperthyroidism that later progressed to Graves' ophthalmopathy. CDR3s include the opening cysteine and the closing phenylalanine or tryptophan. D genes are given only for firm matches. Size is stated for part of the rows, as once, few or many counts, or as a class when the clone is expanded.

cdr3_aa: CASSSPQGAPKYF
cdr3_nt: TGTGCCAGCAGCTCTCCACAGGGGGCCCCCAAGTACTTC
j_call: TRBJ2-5
clone_size: -
v_call: TRBV7-6
d_call: TRBD1

cdr3_aa: CATGLAGVTGELFF
cdr3_nt: TGTGCCACCGGACTAGCGGGAGTTACGGGGGAGCTGTTTTTT
j_call: TRBJ2-2
clone_size: -
v_call: TRBV19
d_call: TRBD2

cdr3_aa: CASSQAPHEQYF
cdr3_nt: TGTGCCAGCAGCCAAGCCCCCCACGAGCAGTACTTC
j_call: TRBJ2-7
clone_size: many
v_call: TRBV14
d_call: -

cdr3_aa: CASSYGGEQFF
cdr3_nt: TGTGCCAGCAGTTACGGAGGTGAGCAGTTCTTC
j_call: TRBJ2-1
clone_size: many
v_call: TRBV27
d_call: -

cdr3_aa: CASSLGTSGFNEQFF
cdr3_nt: TGTGCCAGCAGCCTCGGGACTAGCGGCTTCAATGAGCAGTTCTTC
j_call: TRBJ2-1
clone_size: many
v_call: TRBV11-2
d_call: TRBD2

cdr3_aa: CASSQDSGFSQPQHF
cdr3_nt: TGCGCCAGCAGCCAAGATTCAGGTTTCTCTCAGCCCCAGCATTTT
j_call: TRBJ1-5
clone_size: few
v_call: TRBV4-3
d_call: -

cdr3_aa: CASSSLGEQYF
cdr3_nt: TGTGCCAGCAGTTCCTTAGGCGAGCAGTACTTC
j_call: TRBJ2-7
clone_size: many
v_call: TRBV6-1
d_call: -

cdr3_aa: CASSYGTGTEKLFF
cdr3_nt: TGTGCCAGCAGTTACGGGACAGGGACTGAAAAACTGTTTTTT
j_call: TRBJ1-4
clone_size: many
v_call: TRBV6-5
d_call: TRBD1

cdr3_aa: CASSDPGTGAGELFF
cdr3_nt: TGTGCCAGCAGCGACCCAGGGACAGGGGCCGGGGAGCTGTTTTTT
j_call: TRBJ2-2
clone_size: -
v_call: TRBV9
d_call: TRBD1

cdr3_aa: CASSLRFGIQYF
cdr3_nt: TGTGCCAGCAGCTTACGTTTCGGCATTCAGTACTTC
j_call: TRBJ2-4
clone_size: -
v_call: TRBV7-2
d_call: -

cdr3_aa: CANSQGGGGIDNEQFF
cdr3_nt: TGCGCCAACAGCCAAGGGGGGGGAGGGATCGACAATGAGCAGTTCTTC
j_call: TRBJ2-1
clone_size: -
v_call: TRBV4-1
d_call: -

cdr3_aa: CASCYGTSDYQETQYF
cdr3_nt: TGCGCCAGCTGTTACGGGACTAGCGATTATCAAGAGACCCAGTACTTC
j_call: TRBJ2-5
clone_size: -
v_call: TRBV5-1
d_call: TRBD2

cdr3_aa: CASSPLLEKGGGYEQYF
cdr3_nt: TGTGCCAGCAGCCCCCTCCTTGAAAAGGGAGGGGGCTACGAGCAGTACTTC
j_call: TRBJ2-7
clone_size: many
v_call: TRBV6-1
d_call: -

cdr3_aa: CASNGQGAAGNTIYF
cdr3_nt: TGTGCCAGCAACGGACAGGGGGCGGCTGGAAACACCATATATTTT
j_call: TRBJ1-3
clone_size: -
v_call: TRBV2
d_call: TRBD1

cdr3_aa: CASSLDNLYGGSSTDTQYF
cdr3_nt: TGTGCCAGCAGCTTGGATAATCTTTACGGCGGGTCGAGCACAGATACGCAGTATTTT
j_call: TRBJ2-3
clone_size: many
v_call: TRBV5-5
d_call: -

cdr3_aa: CASRTGGLAKNIQYF
cdr3_nt: TGTGCCAGCAGAACAGGGGGGCTAGCCAAAAACATTCAGTACTTC
j_call: TRBJ2-4
clone_size: many
v_call: TRBV28
d_call: TRBD1

cdr3_aa: CASSIVSGIYNEQFF
cdr3_nt: TGTGCCAGTAGTATAGTTAGCGGGATCTACAATGAGCAGTTCTTC
j_call: TRBJ2-1
clone_size: many
v_call: TRBV19
d_call: TRBD2

cdr3_aa: CASSLFYDSTDTQYF
cdr3_nt: TGTGCCAGCAGTTTATTCTACGATAGCACAGATACGCAGTATTTT
j_call: TRBJ2-3
clone_size: many
v_call: TRBV28
d_call: -

cdr3_aa: CATSREDSNQPQHF
cdr3_nt: TGTGCCACCTCCCGGGAGGACAGCAATCAGCCCCAGCATTTT
j_call: TRBJ1-5
clone_size: many
v_call: TRBV6-1
d_call: -

cdr3_aa: CASGGTSGNTYEQYF
cdr3_nt: TGTGCCTCGGGCGGAACTAGCGGGAACACCTACGAGCAGTACTTC
j_call: TRBJ2-7
clone_size: many
v_call: TRBV10-3
d_call: TRBD2

cdr3_aa: CASSSRRSYEQYF
cdr3_nt: TGTGCCAGCTCCTCGAGGCGCTCCTACGAGCAGTACTTC
j_call: TRBJ2-7
clone_size: -
v_call: TRBV14
d_call: -

cdr3_aa: CASSFQQGAAFF
cdr3_nt: TGTGCCAGCAGCTTTCAACAGGGGGCTGCTTTCTTT
j_call: TRBJ1-1
clone_size: many
v_call: TRBV7-2
d_call: TRBD1

cdr3_aa: CASSPDSRASPLHF
cdr3_nt: TGTGCCAGCAGCCCTGACAGTAGAGCATCACCCCTCCACTTT
j_call: TRBJ1-6
clone_size: -
v_call: TRBV3-1
d_call: -

cdr3_aa: CASKRDPAGGYEQYF
cdr3_nt: TGTGCCAGTAAAAGGGACCCAGCGGGAGGCTACGAGCAGTACTTC
j_call: TRBJ2-7
clone_size: -
v_call: TRBV19
d_call: TRBD2

cdr3_aa: CASSQGAGGYNEQFF
cdr3_nt: TGTGCCAGCAGCCAAGGGGCTGGGGGCTACAATGAGCAGTTCTTC
j_call: TRBJ2-1
clone_size: many
v_call: TRBV3-1
d_call: -

cdr3_aa: CASRLAGTSYEQYF
cdr3_nt: TGTGCCAGCAGACTAGCCGGGACTTCCTACGAGCAGTACTTC
j_call: TRBJ2-7
clone_size: many
v_call: TRBV28
d_call: -

cdr3_aa: CASSRQGGSYNEQFF
cdr3_nt: TGTGCCAGCAGCCGACAGGGTGGTTCCTACAATGAGCAGTTCTTC
j_call: TRBJ2-1
clone_size: -
v_call: TRBV6-1
d_call: TRBD1

cdr3_aa: CASSLESGDTQYF
cdr3_nt: TGTGCCAGCAGCTTAGAGAGCGGGGATACGCAGTATTTT
j_call: TRBJ2-3
clone_size: many
v_call: TRBV7-9
d_call: -

cdr3_aa: CAWSVLGGFGELFF
cdr3_nt: TGTGCCTGGAGTGTACTAGGAGGATTTGGGGAGCTGTTTTTT
j_call: TRBJ2-2
clone_size: many
v_call: TRBV30
d_call: -

cdr3_aa: CAATGTPDTQYF
cdr3_nt: TGTGCCGCCACAGGGACGCCAGATACGCAGTATTTT
j_call: TRBJ2-3
clone_size: many
v_call: TRBV10-3
d_call: -

cdr3_aa: CASSSKTGVGTEAFF
cdr3_nt: TGTGCCAGCAGCTCCAAGACGGGGGTGGGCACTGAAGCTTTCTTT
j_call: TRBJ1-1
clone_size: many
v_call: TRBV5-5
d_call: -

cdr3_aa: CASSLEGVGDYGYTF
cdr3_nt: TGCGCCAGCAGCTTGGAGGGGGTAGGGGACTATGGCTACACCTTC
j_call: TRBJ1-2
clone_size: -
v_call: TRBV5-1
d_call: -

cdr3_aa: CAWSETGSGELFF
cdr3_nt: TGTGCCTGGAGTGAGACAGGGTCCGGGGAGCTGTTTTTT
j_call: TRBJ2-2
clone_size: many
v_call: TRBV30
d_call: TRBD1

cdr3_aa: CSVGGVYEQYF
cdr3_nt: TGCAGCGTTGGCGGAGTCTACGAGCAGTACTTC
j_call: TRBJ2-7
clone_size: many
v_call: TRBV29-1
d_call: -

cdr3_aa: CASRQGANTEAFF
cdr3_nt: TGCGCCAGCAGACAGGGGGCTAACACTGAAGCTTTCTTT
j_call: TRBJ1-1
clone_size: few
v_call: TRBV4-1
d_call: TRBD1

cdr3_aa: CASSYSWFGEQYF
cdr3_nt: TGTGCCAGCAGTTACTCATGGTTTGGCGAGCAGTACTTC
j_call: TRBJ2-7
clone_size: many
v_call: TRBV6-2/TRBV6-3
d_call: -

cdr3_aa: CASSQDGSGSLYEQYF
cdr3_nt: TGCGCCAGCAGCCAAGATGGGTCCGGGTCACTCTACGAGCAGTACTTC
j_call: TRBJ2-7
clone_size: many
v_call: TRBV4-1
d_call: -

cdr3_aa: CASRPKHGTGYRRGLSF
cdr3_nt: TGTGCCAGCCGACCGAAACACGGGACAGGGTATAGGCGGGGGCTGTCTTTT
j_call: TRBJ2-2
clone_size: -
v_call: TRBV2
d_call: TRBD1

cdr3_aa: CASSQEFGLAGNQETQYF
cdr3_nt: TGCGCCAGCAGCCAAGAGTTCGGACTAGCGGGCAACCAAGAGACCCAGTACTTC
j_call: TRBJ2-5
clone_size: -
v_call: TRBV4-3
d_call: TRBD2

cdr3_aa: CASSRGGGTEAFF
cdr3_nt: TGTGCCAGCAGTCGGGGGGGCGGGACTGAAGCTTTCTTT
j_call: TRBJ1-1
clone_size: -
v_call: TRBV2
d_call: -

cdr3_aa: CASSFISAGSNQPQHF
cdr3_nt: TGTGCCAGCAGCTTCATTTCGGCGGGCAGCAATCAGCCCCAGCATTTT
j_call: TRBJ1-5
clone_size: few
v_call: TRBV5-5
d_call: -

cdr3_aa: CASSLVSLQGPGDNEQFF
cdr3_nt: TGTGCCAGCAGCTTAGTCTCCCTACAGGGCCCGGGAGACAATGAGCAGTTCTTC
j_call: TRBJ2-1
clone_size: many
v_call: TRBV11-2
d_call: -

cdr3_aa: CASSPGTPHYTF
cdr3_nt: TGTGCCAGCTCACCAGGTACGCCGCACTACACCTTC
j_call: TRBJ1-2
clone_size: many
v_call: TRBV18
d_call: -